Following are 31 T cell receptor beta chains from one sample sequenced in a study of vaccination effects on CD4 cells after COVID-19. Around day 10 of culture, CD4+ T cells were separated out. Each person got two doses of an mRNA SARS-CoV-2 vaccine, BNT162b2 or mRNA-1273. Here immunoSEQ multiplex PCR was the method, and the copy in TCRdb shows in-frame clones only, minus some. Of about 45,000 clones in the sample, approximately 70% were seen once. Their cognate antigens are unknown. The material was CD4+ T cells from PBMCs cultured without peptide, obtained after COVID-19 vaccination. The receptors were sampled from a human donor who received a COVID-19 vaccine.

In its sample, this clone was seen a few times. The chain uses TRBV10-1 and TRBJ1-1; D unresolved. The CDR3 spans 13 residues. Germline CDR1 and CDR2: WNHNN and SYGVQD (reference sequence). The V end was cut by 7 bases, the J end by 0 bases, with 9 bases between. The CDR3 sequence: CASKLELNTEAFF. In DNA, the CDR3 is TGCGCCAGCAAGCTCGAACTGAACACTGAAGCTTTCTTT.

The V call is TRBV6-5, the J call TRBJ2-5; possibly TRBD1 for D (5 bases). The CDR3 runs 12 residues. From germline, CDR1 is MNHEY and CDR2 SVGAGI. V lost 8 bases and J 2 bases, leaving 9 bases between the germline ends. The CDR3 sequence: CASWGLQETQYF. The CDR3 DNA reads TGTGCCAGCTGGGGCCTACAAGAGACCCAGTACTTC.

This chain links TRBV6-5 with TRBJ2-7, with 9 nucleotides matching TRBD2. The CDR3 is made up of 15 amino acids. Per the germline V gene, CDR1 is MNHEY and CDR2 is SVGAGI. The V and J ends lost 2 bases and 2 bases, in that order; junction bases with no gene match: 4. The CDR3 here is CASSYAREGPYEQYF. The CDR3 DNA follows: TGTGCCAGCAGTTACGCGCGGGAGGGCCCCTACGAGCAGTACTTC.

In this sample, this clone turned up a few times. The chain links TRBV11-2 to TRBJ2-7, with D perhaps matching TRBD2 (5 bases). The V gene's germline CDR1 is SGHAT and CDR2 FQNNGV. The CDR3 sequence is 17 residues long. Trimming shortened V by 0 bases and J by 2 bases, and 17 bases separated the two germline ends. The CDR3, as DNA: TGTGCCAGCAGCTTAGATCATTATGGGAGCCTAGCCTACGAGCAGTACTTC. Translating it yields CASSLDHYGSLAYEQYF.

The CDR3, as DNA: TGCGCCAGCAGCCACCGGACAGGGATCTCTCAGCCCCAGCATTTT. Translated, it gives CASSHRTGISQPQHF. The rearrangement uses TRBV4-1 and TRBJ1-5; 8 bases line up with TRBD1. The CDR3 runs to 15 residues. The J segment lost 6 bases and the V segment lost 3 bases, leaving 7 bases of the junction unmatched. Germline CDR1 and CDR2: MGHRA and YSYEKL.

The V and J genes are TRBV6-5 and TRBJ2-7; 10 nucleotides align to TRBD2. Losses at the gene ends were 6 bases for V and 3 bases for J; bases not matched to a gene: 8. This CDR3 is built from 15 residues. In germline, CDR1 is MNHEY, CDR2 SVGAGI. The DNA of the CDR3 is TGTGCCAGCAGCCGAGGACTAGCGGTGTACTACGAGCAGTACTTC. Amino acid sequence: CASSRGLAVYYEQYF.

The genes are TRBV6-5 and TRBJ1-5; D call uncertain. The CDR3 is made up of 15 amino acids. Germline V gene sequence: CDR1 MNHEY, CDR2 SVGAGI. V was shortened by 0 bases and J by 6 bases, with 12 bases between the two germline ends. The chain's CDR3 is CASSYSLPSGQPQHF. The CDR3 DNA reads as TGTGCCAGCAGTTACTCGCTGCCGTCGGGTCAGCCCCAGCATTTT.

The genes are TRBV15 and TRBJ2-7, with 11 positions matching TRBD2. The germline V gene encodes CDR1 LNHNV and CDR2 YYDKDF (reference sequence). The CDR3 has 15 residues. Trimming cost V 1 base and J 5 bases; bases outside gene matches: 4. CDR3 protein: CATSRGIAGGDEQYF. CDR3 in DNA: TGTGCCACCAGCAGAGGTATAGCGGGAGGGGACGAGCAGTACTTC.

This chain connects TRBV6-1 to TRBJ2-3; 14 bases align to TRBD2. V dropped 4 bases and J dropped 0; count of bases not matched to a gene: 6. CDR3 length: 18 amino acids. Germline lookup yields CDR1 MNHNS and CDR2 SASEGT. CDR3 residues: CASSGGTSGGASTDTQYF. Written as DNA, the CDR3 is TGTGCCAGCAGTGGAGGGACTAGCGGGGGTGCTAGCACAGATACGCAGTATTTT.

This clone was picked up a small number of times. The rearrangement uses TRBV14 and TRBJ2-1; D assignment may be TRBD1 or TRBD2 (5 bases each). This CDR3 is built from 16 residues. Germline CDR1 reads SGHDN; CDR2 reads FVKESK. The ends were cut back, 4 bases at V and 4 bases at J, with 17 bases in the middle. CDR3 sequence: CASSPLRWDGYNEQFF. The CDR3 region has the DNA TGTGCCAGCAGCCCCCTCCGGTGGGACGGATACAATGAGCAGTTCTTC.

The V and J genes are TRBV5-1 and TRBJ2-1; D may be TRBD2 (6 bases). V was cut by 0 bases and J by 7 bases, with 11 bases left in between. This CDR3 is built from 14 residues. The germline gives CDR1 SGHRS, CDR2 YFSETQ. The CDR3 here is CASSLAVRGNEQFF. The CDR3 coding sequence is TGCGCCAGCAGCTTGGCCGTTCGGGGGAATGAGCAGTTCTTC. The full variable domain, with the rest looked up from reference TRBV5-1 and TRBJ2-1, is KAGVTQTPRYLIKTRGQQVTLSCSPISGHRSVSWYQQTPGQGLQFLFEYFSETQRNKGNFPGRFSGRQFSNSRSEMNVSTLELGDSALYLCASSLAVRGNEQFFGPGTRLTVL.

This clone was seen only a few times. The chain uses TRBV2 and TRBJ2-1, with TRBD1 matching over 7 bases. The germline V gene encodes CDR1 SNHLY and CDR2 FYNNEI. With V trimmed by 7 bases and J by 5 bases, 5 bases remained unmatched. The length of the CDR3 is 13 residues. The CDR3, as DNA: TGTGCCAGCACCACCGACAGGGACAATGAGCAGTTCTTC. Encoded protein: CASTTDRDNEQFF.

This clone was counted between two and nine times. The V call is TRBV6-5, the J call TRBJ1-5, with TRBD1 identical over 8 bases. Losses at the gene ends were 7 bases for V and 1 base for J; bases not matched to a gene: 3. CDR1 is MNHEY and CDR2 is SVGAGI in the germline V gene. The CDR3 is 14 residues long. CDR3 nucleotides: TGTGCCAGCATGGGACAGGCGAGCAATCAGCCCCAGCATTTT. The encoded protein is CASMGQASNQPQHF.

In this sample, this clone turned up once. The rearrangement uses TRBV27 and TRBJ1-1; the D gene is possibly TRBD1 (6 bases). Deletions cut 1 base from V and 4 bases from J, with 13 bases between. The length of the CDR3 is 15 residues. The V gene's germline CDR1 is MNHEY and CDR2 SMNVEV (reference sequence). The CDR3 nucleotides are TGTGCCAGCAGTTTATTGGGGACACTGAGCACTGAAGCTTTCTTT. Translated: CASSLLGTLSTEAFF.

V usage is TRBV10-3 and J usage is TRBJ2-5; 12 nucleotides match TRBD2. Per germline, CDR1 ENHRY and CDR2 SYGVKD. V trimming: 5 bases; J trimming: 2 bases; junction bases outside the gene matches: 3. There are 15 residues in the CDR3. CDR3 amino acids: CAISLAGGAQETQYF. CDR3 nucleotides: TGTGCCATCAGTCTAGCGGGGGGGGCTCAAGAGACCCAGTACTTC.

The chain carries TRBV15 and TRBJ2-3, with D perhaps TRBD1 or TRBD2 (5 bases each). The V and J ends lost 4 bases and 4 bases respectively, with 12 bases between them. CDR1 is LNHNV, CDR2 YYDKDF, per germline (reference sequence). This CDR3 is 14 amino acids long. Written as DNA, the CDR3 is TGTGCCACCAGCACCAGGGACGGTCCAGATACGCAGTATTTT. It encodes CATSTRDGPDTQYF.

CDR3 protein: CAAGPGFGYGYTF. In nucleotides, the CDR3 is TGTGCCGCAGGCCCAGGGTTCGGGTATGGCTACACCTTC. The V gene is TRBV6-4, the J gene TRBJ1-2, with D perhaps TRBD1 (5 bases). V was clipped by 11 bases and J by 5 bases, with 18 bases between them. The CDR3 spans 13 residues. Germline assignment: CDR1 MRHNA and CDR2 SNTAGT.

CDR3 DNA: TGCGCCAGCAGGACTATAGCGGGGGGTTCCTACAATGAGCAGTTCTTC. This gives the protein CASRTIAGGSYNEQFF. The chain links TRBV4-1 to TRBJ2-1; 10 positions agree with TRBD2. CDR3 length equals 16 residues. Germline trimming cut 6 bases from V and 1 base from J; bases unmatched to any gene: 6. Germline CDR1 reads MGHRA; CDR2 reads YSYEKL.

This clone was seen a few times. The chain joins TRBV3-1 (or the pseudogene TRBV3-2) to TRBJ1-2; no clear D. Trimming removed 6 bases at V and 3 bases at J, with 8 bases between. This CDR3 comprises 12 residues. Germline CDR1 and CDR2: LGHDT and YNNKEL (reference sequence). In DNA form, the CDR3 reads TGTGCCAGCAGATCGCTCGACTATGGCTACACCTTC. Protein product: CASRSLDYGYTF.

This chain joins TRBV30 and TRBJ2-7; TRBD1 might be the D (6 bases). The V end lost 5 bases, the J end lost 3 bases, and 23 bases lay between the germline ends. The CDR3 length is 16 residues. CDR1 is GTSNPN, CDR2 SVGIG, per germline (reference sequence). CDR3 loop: CAWATRGHNKIYEQYF. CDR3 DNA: TGTGCCTGGGCAACAAGGGGACACAACAAGATCTACGAGCAGTACTTC.

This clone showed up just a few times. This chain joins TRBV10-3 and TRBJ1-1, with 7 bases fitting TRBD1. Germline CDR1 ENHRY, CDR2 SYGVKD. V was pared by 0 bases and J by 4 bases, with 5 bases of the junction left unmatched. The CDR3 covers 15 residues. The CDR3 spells CAISESTGMTTEAFF. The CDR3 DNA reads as TGTGCCATCAGTGAGTCGACAGGGATGACCACTGAAGCTTTCTTT.

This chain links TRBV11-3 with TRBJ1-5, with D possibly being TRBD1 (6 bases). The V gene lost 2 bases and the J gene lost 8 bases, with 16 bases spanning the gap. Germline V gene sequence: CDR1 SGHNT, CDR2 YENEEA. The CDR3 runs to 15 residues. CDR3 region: CASSLQVGGREPQHF. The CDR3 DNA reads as TGTGCCAGCAGCTTACAAGTGGGGGGCAGGGAGCCCCAGCATTTT. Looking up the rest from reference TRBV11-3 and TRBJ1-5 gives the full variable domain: EAGVVQSPRYKIIEKKQPVAFWCNPISGHNTLYWYLQNLGQGPELLIRYENEEAVDDSQLPKDRFSAERLKGVDSTLKIQPAELGDSAVYLCASSLQVGGREPQHFGDGTRLSIL.

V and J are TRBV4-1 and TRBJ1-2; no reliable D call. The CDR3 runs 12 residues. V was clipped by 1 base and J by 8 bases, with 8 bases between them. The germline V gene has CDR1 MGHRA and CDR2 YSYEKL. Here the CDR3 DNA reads TGCGCCAGCAGCCAAGCCACGGGGGGCTACACCTTC. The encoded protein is CASSQATGGYTF.

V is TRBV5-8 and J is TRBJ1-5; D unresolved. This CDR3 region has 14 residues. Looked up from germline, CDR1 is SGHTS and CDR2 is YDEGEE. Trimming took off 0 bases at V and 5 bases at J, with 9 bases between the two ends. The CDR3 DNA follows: TGTGCCAGCAGCTTGGCTTTTCCGTATCAGCCCCAGCATTTT. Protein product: CASSLAFPYQPQHF.

CDR3 nucleotide sequence: TGCGCCAGCACCACGGGACTAGCGGGGAGCACAGATACGCAGTATTTT. It translates to CASTTGLAGSTDTQYF. The rearrangement links TRBV10-2 to TRBJ2-3, with TRBD2 matching 13 bases. Per the germline V gene, CDR1 is WSHSY and CDR2 is SAAADI. V trimming: 7 bases; J trimming: 0 bases; junction bases outside the gene matches: 4. The CDR3 has 16 amino acids.

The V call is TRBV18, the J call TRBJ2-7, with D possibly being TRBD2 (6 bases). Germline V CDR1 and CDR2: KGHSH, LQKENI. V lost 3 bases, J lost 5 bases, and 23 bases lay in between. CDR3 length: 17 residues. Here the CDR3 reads CASSPRRGVGILNEQYF. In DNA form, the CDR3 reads TGTGCCAGCTCACCGCGGCGGGGAGTAGGTATACTAAACGAGCAGTACTTC. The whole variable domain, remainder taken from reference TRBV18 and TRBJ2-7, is NAGVMQNPRHLVRRRGQEARLRCSPMKGHSHVYWYRQLPEEGLKFMVYLQKENIIDESGMPKERFSAEFPKEGPSILRIQQVVRGDSAAYFCASSPRRGVGILNEQYFGPGTRLTVT.

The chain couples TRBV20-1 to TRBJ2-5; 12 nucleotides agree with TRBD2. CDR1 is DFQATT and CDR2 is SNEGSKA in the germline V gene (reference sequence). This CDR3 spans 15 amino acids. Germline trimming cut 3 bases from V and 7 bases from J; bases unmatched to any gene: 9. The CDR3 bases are TGCAGTGCTAGTGATACTAGCGGGGGGCCTAGGACCCAGTACTTC. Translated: CSASDTSGGPRTQYF.

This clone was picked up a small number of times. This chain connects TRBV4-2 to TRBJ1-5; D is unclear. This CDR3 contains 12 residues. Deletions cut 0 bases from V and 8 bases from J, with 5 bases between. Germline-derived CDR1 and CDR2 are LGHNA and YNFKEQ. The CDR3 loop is CASSQDLEPQHF. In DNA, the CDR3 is TGTGCCAGCAGCCAAGATCTGGAGCCCCAGCATTTT.

CDR3 sequence (DNA): TGTGCCAGCAGTCCAAGGATGGGAAGAGCCAAAAACATTCAGTACTTC. Its translation: CASSPRMGRAKNIQYF. V and J are TRBV2 and TRBJ2-4; D gene uncertain. V dropped 5 bases and J dropped 0 bases, with 14 bases sitting between them. CDR1 and CDR2 from the germline V gene are SNHLY and FYNNEI. The CDR3 covers 16 residues.

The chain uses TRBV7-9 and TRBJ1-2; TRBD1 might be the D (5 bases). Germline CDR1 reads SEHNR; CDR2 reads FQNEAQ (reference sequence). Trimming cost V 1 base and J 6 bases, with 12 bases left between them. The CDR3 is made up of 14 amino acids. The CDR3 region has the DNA TGTGCCAGCAGCTTAGGGTCCGAGGGACATGGCTACACCTTC. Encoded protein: CASSLGSEGHGYTF.

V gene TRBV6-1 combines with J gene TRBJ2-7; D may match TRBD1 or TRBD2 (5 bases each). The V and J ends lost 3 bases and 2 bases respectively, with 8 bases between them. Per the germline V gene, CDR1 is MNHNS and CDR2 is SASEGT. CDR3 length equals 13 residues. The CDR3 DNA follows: TGTGCCAGCAGTGAGGGGACCCCCTACGAGCAGTACTTC. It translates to CASSEGTPYEQYF.